This entry concerns a single T cell receptor beta chain. In the original processing: Nucleated cell counts were estimated from reference gene primer amplification. The repertoire was sequenced with immunoSEQ multiplex PCR; TCRdb's copy has only in-frame clones and lacks some. That table supplies the V and J calls and clone size; D and trimming were determined from the DNA. The repertoire holds fewer than 140,000 clones, with about 80% as singletons. These data come from a study of blood T cell repertoires in COVID-19. CDR1 and CDR2 (germline): LNHDA, SQIVND (reference sequence). V lost 4 bases, J lost 5 bases, and 12 bases lay in between. CDR3 length equals 14 residues.

The source material was peripheral blood. The receptor was derived from a woman between 55 and 75 years old with acute or convalescent COVID-19. This rearrangement joins TRBV19 to TRBJ2-1; a possible D gene is TRBD1 (6 bases). The DNA of the CDR3 is TGTGCCAGTAGTAGTGTAGGGGGTCACAATGAGCAGTTCTTC. Translation gives CASSSVGGHNEQFF. The full variable domain, in which reference TRBV19 and TRBJ2-1 provide the parts outside the CDR3, is DGGITQSPKYLFRKEGQNVTLSCEQNLNHDAMYWYRQDPGQGLRLIYYSQIVNDFQKGDIAEGYSVSREKKESFPLTVTSAQKNPTAFYLCASSSVGGHNEQFFGPGTRLTVL.